The entry below describes one T cell receptor (beta chain). Its specificity is unknown. The V gene's germline CDR1 is SGHRS and CDR2 YFSETQ. V shed 4 bases and J shed 2 bases, with 16 bases lying between them. The CDR3 extends over 15 amino acids. The source of the sample is a study of T-cell reconstitution after alpha-beta-depleted transplantation in children. Whole-study results and caveats: Reportedly, only several hundred clones from non-depleted graft cells drove alpha-beta T-cell counts at about two months. From newly produced T cells came most of the T-cell counts and diversity one year after transplant. In some patients, recipient T cells and intrathymic progenitors surviving conditioning explained high day-60 diversity.

This sample's TCRbeta library carried unique molecular identifier barcodes. MiXCR was run by TCRdb on the PCR reads, yielding one entry per CDR3 protein. The table shows roughly 310,000 distinct CDR3 sequences, with more than 20% occurring only once. The sequence came from a male patient between 10 and 17 years old who had a stem cell transplant for acute lymphoblastic leukemia, so the T cells may come from the graft donor. The V call is TRBV5-1, the J call TRBJ2-7, with D possibly TRBD2 on 7 matching bases. The sample here was PBMCs, mostly from graft donor cells, taken 180 days after TCRalphabeta/CD19-depleted stem cell transplant. The CDR3 nucleotides read TGCGCCAGCAGCCCGTTGGGGGGGGCCCCCTACGAGCAGTACTTC. Translating it yields CASSPLGGAPYEQYF.